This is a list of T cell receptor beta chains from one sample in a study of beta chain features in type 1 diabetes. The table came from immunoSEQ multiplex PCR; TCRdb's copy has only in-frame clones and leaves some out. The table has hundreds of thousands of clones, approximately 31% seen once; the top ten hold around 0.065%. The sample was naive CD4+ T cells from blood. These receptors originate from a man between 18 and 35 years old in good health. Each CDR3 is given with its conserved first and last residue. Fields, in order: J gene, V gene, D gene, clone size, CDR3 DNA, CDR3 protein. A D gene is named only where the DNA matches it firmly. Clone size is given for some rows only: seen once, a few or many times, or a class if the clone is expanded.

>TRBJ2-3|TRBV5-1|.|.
TGCGCCAGCAGCTTGGGCTACCCTAGCACAGATACGCAGTATTTT
CASSLGYPSTDTQYF
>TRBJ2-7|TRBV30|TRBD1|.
TGTGCCTGGACTAGGGGGCGGGAGCAGTACTTC
CAWTRGREQYF
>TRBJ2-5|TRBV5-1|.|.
TGCGCCAGCAGCTTAGGAATTCAGGCGGACCTGACCCAGTACTTC
CASSLGIQADLTQYF
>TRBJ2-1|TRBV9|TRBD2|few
TGTGCCAGCAGCGTAACTAGCGGGAGGAATGAGCAGTTCTTC
CASSVTSGRNEQFF
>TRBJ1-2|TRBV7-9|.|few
TGTGCCAGCAGCTCCACCCTCGGACCGAGCAGAAGCTACACCTTC
CASSSTLGPSRSYTF
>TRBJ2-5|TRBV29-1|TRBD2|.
TGCAGCGTTAGACTAGCAGTTAAAGAGACCCAGTACTTC
CSVRLAVKETQYF
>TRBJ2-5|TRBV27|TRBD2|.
TGTGCCAGCAGTTTTGGGAGGGAAGAGACCCAGTACTTC
CASSFGREETQYF
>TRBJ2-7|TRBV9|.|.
TGTGCCAGCAGCGTAGCTTCTTCAGGCGAGCAGTACTTC
CASSVASSGEQYF
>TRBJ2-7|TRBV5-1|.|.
TGCGCCAGCAGCTTGGATCAGGTGCCTACCTACGAGCAGTACTTC
CASSLDQVPTYEQYF
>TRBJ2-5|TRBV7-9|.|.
TGTGCCAGCAGCCGTAGACTCAGCGATGGGGAGACCCAGTACTTC
CASSRRLSDGETQYF
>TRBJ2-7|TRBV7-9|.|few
TGTGCCAGCAGCTTAGGACGGGAATACGAGCAGTACTTC
CASSLGREYEQYF
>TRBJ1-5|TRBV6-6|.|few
TGTGCCAGCAGAAGGGACACGGCTCAGCCCCAGCATTTT
CASRRDTAQPQHF
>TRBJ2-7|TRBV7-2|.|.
TGTGCCAGCAGCCCACAGGGATTGGTCTACGAGCAGTACTTC
CASSPQGLVYEQYF
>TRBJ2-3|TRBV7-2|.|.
TGTGCCAGCAGCCCAGGGGGGTCCACAGATACGCAGTATTTT
CASSPGGSTDTQYF
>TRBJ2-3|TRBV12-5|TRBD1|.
TGTGCTAGTGGTTTGGGGACAGGGTTTCTCGGCACAGATACGCAGTATTTT
CASGLGTGFLGTDTQYF
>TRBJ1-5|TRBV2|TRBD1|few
TGTGCCAGCAGTGAGCACCGGGACAGGGGCAATCAGCCCCAGCATTTT
CASSEHRDRGNQPQHF
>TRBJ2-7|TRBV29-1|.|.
TGCAGCGTCCTCAACCTAGGGGGCGAGCAGTACTTC
CSVLNLGGEQYF
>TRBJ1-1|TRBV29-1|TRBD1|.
TGCAGCGTTAGGGGAAGACAGGGGCTCACTGAAGCTTTCTTT
CSVRGRQGLTEAFF
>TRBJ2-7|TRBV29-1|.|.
TGCAGCGTTGGAAGAGGCAGCGAGCAGTACTTC
CSVGRGSEQYF
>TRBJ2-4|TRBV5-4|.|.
TGTGCCAGCAGCTTAGGGTCAGCACTAGCCAAAAACATTCAGTACTTC
CASSLGSALAKNIQYF
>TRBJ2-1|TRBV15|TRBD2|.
TGTGCCACCAGCAGCCGACTAGCGGGAGGGCATGAGCAGTTCTTC
CATSSRLAGGHEQFF
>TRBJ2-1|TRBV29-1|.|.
TGCAGCGGTCGGGGGGCATCCTACAATGAGCAGTTCTTC
CSGRGASYNEQFF
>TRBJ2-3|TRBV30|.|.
TGTGCCTGGAGTGTACTCAGCTCCGCAGATACGCAGTATTTT
CAWSVLSSADTQYF
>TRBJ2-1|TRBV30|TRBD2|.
TGTGCCTGGGGGACTAGTTACAATGAGCAGTTCTTC
CAWGTSYNEQFF
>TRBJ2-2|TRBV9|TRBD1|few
TGTGCCAGCAGCGCAAGAGGGGACAGGAACACCGGGGAGCTGTTTTTT
CASSARGDRNTGELFF
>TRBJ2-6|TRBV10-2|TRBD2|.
TGCGCCAGCAGGGGACTAGCGCTAACTGGGGCCAACGTCCTGACTTTC
CASRGLALTGANVLTF
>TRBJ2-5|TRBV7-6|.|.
TGTGCCAGCAGCTTAGTAGGGTGGGGGCTAGCGGAAGAGACCCAGTACTTC
CASSLVGWGLAEETQYF
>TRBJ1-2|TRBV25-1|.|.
TGTGCCAGCAGTGAGGGCGGGTTCTATGGCTACACCTTC
CASSEGGFYGYTF
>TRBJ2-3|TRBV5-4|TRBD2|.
TGTGCCAGCAGGGACGGGACTAGCGGTAGCACAGATACGCAGTATTTT
CASRDGTSGSTDTQYF
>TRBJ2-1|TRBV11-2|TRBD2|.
TGTGCCAGCAGCTTTAATCTAGCGGGAGAAAGTCGCTACAATGAGCAGTTCTTC
CASSFNLAGESRYNEQFF
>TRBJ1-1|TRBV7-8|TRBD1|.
TGTGCCAGCAGCTTAGCTATATGGGACAGGGGTCGTACTGAAGCTTTCTTT
CASSLAIWDRGRTEAFF
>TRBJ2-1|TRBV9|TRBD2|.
TGTGCCAGCAGCGCCATCTCTTCCGGAGGGAGGGACAATGAGCAGTTCTTC
CASSAISSGGRDNEQFF
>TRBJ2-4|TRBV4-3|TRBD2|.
TGCGCCAGCAGCCAAGTTCTAGCGGGAAACATTCAGTACTTC
CASSQVLAGNIQYF
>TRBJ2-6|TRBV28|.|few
TGTGCCAGCACCCAGCAGGAGAGGGCCGGGGCCAACGTCCTGACTTTC
CASTQQERAGANVLTF
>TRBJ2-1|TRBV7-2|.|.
TGTGCCAGCAGCTTATATTACGCGCTTACCTACAATGAGCAGTTCTTC
CASSLYYALTYNEQFF
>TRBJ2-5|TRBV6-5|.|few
TGTGCCAGCAGTTACTCGGGCAGGGAAGAGACCCAGTACTTC
CASSYSGREETQYF
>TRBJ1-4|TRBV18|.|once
TGTGCCAGCTCACCTGGGACTTCTAATGAAAAACTGTTTTTT
CASSPGTSNEKLFF
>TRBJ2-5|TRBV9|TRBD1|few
TGTGCCAGCAGCGTAGAGAGGGGGCTGGGAGAGACCCAGTACTTC
CASSVERGLGETQYF
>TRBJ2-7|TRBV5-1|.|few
TGCGCCAGCAGCTTTGGGGCCTACGAGCAGTACTTC
CASSFGAYEQYF
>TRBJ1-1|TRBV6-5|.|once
TGTGCCAGCAGCCGCTCTTTGAACACTGAAGCTTTCTTT
CASSRSLNTEAFF
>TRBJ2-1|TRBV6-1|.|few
TGTGCCAGCAGCCCAGGGTTTAGCTACAATGAGCAGTTCTTC
CASSPGFSYNEQFF
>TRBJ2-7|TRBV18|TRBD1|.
TGTGCCAGCTCACCGGACAGGGCCTACGAGCAGTACTTC
CASSPDRAYEQYF
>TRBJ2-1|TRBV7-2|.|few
TGTGCCAGCAGCCCTCGAGTAGGGGAGCTACAGTACAATGAGCAGTTCTTC
CASSPRVGELQYNEQFF
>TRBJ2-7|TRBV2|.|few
TGTGCCAGCAAGAGCAGACTCTCCTACGAGCAGTACTTC
CASKSRLSYEQYF